A single sample is the source of the 2 T cell receptor beta chains below, sequenced in a study of blood T cells in healthy people across ages. Primers used in a second PCR of about 6 to 11 cycles were a sample-barcoded 5' primer and a J-beta primer mix. One entry per CDR3 protein results from TCRdb running MiXCR on the 5' RACE reads. The repertoire holds around 1,900,000 distinct CDR3 sequences, with roughly two fifths as singletons. Material: blood. Receptors originate from a human donor in good health.

The chain combines TRBV4-3 with TRBJ2-7; possible D gene TRBD2, 7 bases. Germline V gene data show CDR1 as LGHNA and CDR2 as YSLEER. V lost 3 bases, J lost 6 bases, and 18 bases lay in between. The CDR3 covers 15 residues. In nucleotides, the CDR3 is TGCGCCAGCAGCCAGGGAGGGGGGGCCGCCACCGAGCAGTACTTC. It translates to CASSQGGGAATEQYF.

The chain uses TRBV28 and TRBJ2-1; D uncertain. CDR3 size: 12 residues. Per germline, CDR1 MDHEN and CDR2 SYDVKM. Trimming removed 5 bases from V and 10 bases from J, with 12 bases in between. As DNA, the CDR3 is TGTGCCAGCAGTGGAACCATCTCGGAGCAGTTCTTC. Translated, it gives CASSGTISEQFF.